The 12 T cell receptor beta chains reported below all come from one sample, sequenced in a study of cytomegalovirus exposure and HLA in healthy donors. 60 Vbeta and 13 Jbeta primers were used in PCR. The assay was immunoSEQ multiplex PCR, and TCRdb's table has in-frame clones only and misses some. The repertoire includes 110,000 to 150,000 clones, roughly four fifths of them detected once, and 1.5% to 2% sits in the top ten. The source material was PBMCs. These receptor sequences come from a woman aged 40-49 years in good health and CMV-seronegative.

This chain connects TRBV6-5 to TRBJ1-1, with D possibly being TRBD1 (6 bases). The V and J ends lost 7 bases and 8 bases respectively, with 14 bases between them. In germline, CDR1 is MNHEY, CDR2 SVGAGI. The CDR3 runs 12 residues. CDR3 sequence: CASNRKGTEAFF. Written as DNA, the CDR3 is TGTGCCAGCAATAGGAAGGGGACAGAAGCTTTCTTT.

V usage is TRBV5-1 and J usage is TRBJ2-1; 9 bases line up with TRBD1. This CDR3 has 16 residues. The junction had 9 bases not matched to a gene; V was cut back by 0 bases and J by 8 bases. Germline V CDR1 and CDR2: SGHRS, YFSETQ. The CDR3 loop reads CASSLASGTGSYEQFF. The CDR3 nucleotides are TGCGCCAGCAGCTTGGCCTCCGGGACAGGGTCGTATGAGCAGTTCTTC.

The genes are TRBV5-1 and TRBJ2-3; D is perhaps TRBD2 (6 bases). The CDR3 runs 15 residues. Germline V gene data show CDR1 as SGHRS and CDR2 as YFSETQ. The V end lost 7 bases, the J end lost 4 bases, and 19 bases lay between the germline ends. The CDR3 is CASLRGGETADTQYF. The CDR3 region has the DNA TGCGCCAGCCTCCGGGGCGGGGAAACGGCAGATACGCAGTATTTT. Full variable domain (outside the CDR3, taken from reference TRBV5-1 and TRBJ2-3): KAGVTQTPRYLIKTRGQQVTLSCSPISGHRSVSWYQQTPGQGLQFLFEYFSETQRNKGNFPGRFSGRQFSNSRSEMNVSTLELGDSALYLCASLRGGETADTQYFGPGTRLTVL.

The chain couples TRBV7-2 to TRBJ2-1; D not resolved. In germline, CDR1 is SGHTA, CDR2 FQGNSA. This CDR3 region has 14 residues. Between the trimmed V and J ends, which lost 5 bases and 3 bases, there was a span of 11 bases. The CDR3 sequence is CASSAAGVYNEQFF. In nucleotides, the CDR3 is TGTGCCAGCAGCGCAGCCGGAGTCTACAATGAGCAGTTCTTC.

This clone was observed a single time. CDR3 sequence: CASSQVGGTDTQYF. The CDR3 DNA reads as TGTGCCAGCAGCCAAGTCGGGGGCACAGATACGCAGTATTTT. J is TRBJ2-3 and V is TRBV14, with D perhaps matching TRBD2 (5 bases). The germline gives CDR1 SGHDN, CDR2 FVKESK. This CDR3 is built from 14 residues. Trimming cost V 1 base and J 1 base, with 6 bases left between them.

This clone was seen only once. This chain joins TRBV27 and TRBJ1-1; D gene unclear. V was pared by 6 bases and J by 1 base, with 24 bases between. The CDR3 runs 18 residues. From germline, CDR1 is MNHEY and CDR2 SMNVEV (reference sequence). CDR3 in amino acids: CASSPVWSRVNQNTEAFF. Here the CDR3 DNA reads TGTGCCAGCAGCCCAGTATGGAGTCGGGTAAATCAGAACACTGAAGCTTTCTTT.

This clone is a singleton in its sample. V usage is TRBV18 and J usage is TRBJ2-7, with 8 bases lining up with TRBD1. The germline CDR1 and CDR2 sequences are KGHSH and LQKENI. Trimming took 0 bases from V and 2 from J; bases not matched to a gene: 0. The length of the CDR3 is 14 residues. DNA for the CDR3: TGTGCCAGCTCACCACCGGGACAGGCCTACGAGCAGTACTTC. Translation gives CASSPPGQAYEQYF.

This clone has a single count. The rearrangement uses TRBV5-6 and TRBJ2-7; 7 bases are shared with TRBD2. Germline V gene lookup returns CDR1 SGHDT and CDR2 YYEEEE. V lost 5 bases and J lost 4; bases outside the gene matches: 12. This CDR3 has 15 amino acids. CDR3 in amino acids: CASRLWGGSGYEQYF. In DNA, the CDR3 is TGTGCCAGCAGGCTATGGGGCGGGAGTGGATACGAGCAGTACTTC.

V and J are TRBV5-4 and TRBJ2-7; the match to TRBD2 covers 7 bases. This CDR3 is 14 amino acids long. The germline gives CDR1 SGHNT, CDR2 YYREEE (reference sequence). Losses at the gene ends were 4 bases for V and 3 bases for J; bases not matched to a gene: 7. CDR3 loop: CASSPRGGSYEQYF. DNA for the CDR3: TGTGCCAGCAGCCCACGGGGCGGGAGCTACGAGCAGTACTTC.

The chain uses TRBV28 and TRBJ2-5, with 9 bases matching TRBD1. The tail of the sequence fits TRBJ2-7 better, so the J call may be wrong. CDR3 length: 13 residues. The germline gives CDR1 MDHEN, CDR2 SYDVKM. The CDR3 loop reads CASRGTGFYEQYF. CDR3 DNA: TGTGCCAGCAGAGGGACAGGGTTCTACGAGCAGTACTTC.

CDR3 amino acids: CAISEIMTGPLAEAFF. The CDR3 coding sequence is TGTGCCATCAGTGAGATAATGACAGGGCCCTTGGCTGAAGCTTTCTTT. This sequence joins TRBV10-3 and TRBJ1-1; 7 bases align to TRBD1. The J segment lost 6 bases and the V segment lost 2 bases, leaving 12 bases of the junction unmatched. CDR3 length equals 16 residues. The V gene's germline CDR1 is ENHRY and CDR2 SYGVKD.

The CDR3 nucleotides read TGTGCCAGCACCCTGGGGACACCTTATGGCTACACCTTC. It specifies CASTLGTPYGYTF. The chain links TRBV7-2 to TRBJ1-2, with a tentative D call TRBD1 (6 bases). Germline lookup yields CDR1 SGHTA and CDR2 FQGNSA. CDR3 length: 13 amino acids. The V gene lost 7 bases and the J gene lost 5 bases, with 14 bases spanning the gap.